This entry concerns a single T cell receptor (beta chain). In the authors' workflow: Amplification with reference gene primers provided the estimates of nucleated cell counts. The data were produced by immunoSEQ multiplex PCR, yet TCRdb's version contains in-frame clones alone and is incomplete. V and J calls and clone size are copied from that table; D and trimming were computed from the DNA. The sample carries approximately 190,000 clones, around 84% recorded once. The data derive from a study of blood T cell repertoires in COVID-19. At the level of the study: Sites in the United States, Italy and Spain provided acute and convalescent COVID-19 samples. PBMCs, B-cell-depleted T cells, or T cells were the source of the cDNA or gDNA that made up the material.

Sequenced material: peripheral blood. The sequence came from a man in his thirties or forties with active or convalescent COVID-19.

The CDR3 sequence is CASWGGFDRTGEKLFF. CDR3 nucleotides: TGTGCCAGCTGGGGAGGGTTTGACAGGACAGGGGAAAAACTGTTTTTT. V is TRBV2 and J is TRBJ1-4, with 8 bases aligning to TRBD1. The CDR3 runs to 16 residues. Germline-derived CDR1 and CDR2 are SNHLY and FYNNEI. J gave up 8 bases and V 8 bases, and 16 bases lay outside the gene matches.